The sequence of this T cell receptor (beta chain) was determined in a study of T cells after yellow fever vaccination. Study outcomes and limitations: CD4 and CD8 compartments shared a small share of clonotypes. Contaminating bulk clonotypes could be abundant in FACS-sorted repertoires.

This clonotype has only one observation. One entry per CDR3 protein, called by TCRdb with MiXCR from the 5' RACE reads. The sample lists approximately 96,000 distinct CDR3 sequences; under 9% were seen once. Sequences were derived from CD8+ T cells not binding an NS4B(214-222) dextramer, sorted from PBMCs, sampled roughly 14 days after the first yellow fever vaccination. The sequence was obtained from a man aged 18 to 35 who received the YFV17D yellow fever vaccine.

CDR3 region: CASSSGNTDTQYF. Written as DNA, the CDR3 is TGTGCCAGCAGTTCTGGGAACACAGATACGCAGTATTTT. V and J are TRBV12-3 or TRBV12-4 and TRBJ2-3; D unclear. V was clipped by 4 bases and J by 2 bases, with 7 bases between them. The CDR3 length is 13 residues.